This passage covers 14 T cell receptor beta chains from one sample sequenced in a study of blood T cells in healthy people across ages. Together with a sample-barcoded 5' primer, a J-beta primer mix was included in a second PCR lasting roughly 6 to 12 cycles. From the 5' RACE reads, TCRdb called clonotypes with MiXCR, one entry per CDR3 protein. Of over 600,000 distinct CDR3 sequences in the sample, around 38% were seen once. Material: blood. These TCRs come from a man older than 75 in good health.

V is TRBV27 and J is TRBJ1-2; 9 nucleotides align to TRBD1. The germline V gene encodes CDR1 MNHEY and CDR2 SMNVEV (reference sequence). CDR3 length: 13 residues. J lost 6 bases, V lost 6 bases, and 5 bases had no gene match. The CDR3 region is CASRRTGDDGYTF. The CDR3, as DNA: TGTGCCAGCAGACGGACAGGGGACGATGGCTACACCTTC.

This rearrangement joins TRBV5-8 to TRBJ2-1, with D possibly matching TRBD1 (6 bases). CDR3 length equals 15 residues. In germline, CDR1 is SGHTS, CDR2 YDEGEE. V lost 2 bases and J 0 bases, leaving 9 bases between the germline ends. The CDR3 protein is CASSLGQRSYNEQFF. The CDR3 bases are TGTGCCAGCAGCTTAGGACAGCGCTCCTACAATGAGCAGTTCTTC.

This chain links TRBV27 with TRBJ2-3; D is perhaps TRBD2 (6 bases). V gave up 8 bases and J gave up 4 bases, with 19 bases separating them. Looked up from germline, CDR1 is MNHEY and CDR2 is SMNVEV (reference sequence). The CDR3 length is 15 residues. The CDR3 DNA follows: TGTGCCAGCGGCATGGCGGGACCAAAGGCAGATACGCAGTATTTT. Translating it yields CASGMAGPKADTQYF.

This clonotype was observed a single time. The chain couples TRBV27 to TRBJ2-3; 10 nucleotides align to TRBD1. Per the germline V gene, CDR1 is MNHEY and CDR2 is SMNVEV (reference sequence). The length of the CDR3 is 15 residues. Trimming at V came to 6 bases and at J to 2 bases, leaving 5 bases not matched to a gene. The CDR3 here is CASRRDRGPTDTQYF. DNA for the CDR3: TGTGCCAGCAGACGGGACAGGGGACCCACAGATACGCAGTATTTT.

The chain uses TRBV29-1 and TRBJ2-5; the D call may be TRBD1 or TRBD2 (5 bases each). This CDR3 has 12 residues. CDR1 is SQVTM, CDR2 ANQGSEA, per germline. Trimming cost V 6 bases and J 1 base, with 9 bases left between them. The CDR3 reads CSVGVGQETQYF. CDR3 nucleotide sequence: TGCAGCGTGGGGGTGGGCCAAGAGACCCAGTACTTC.

This clonotype has only a few counts. The chain has TRBV7-2 and TRBJ2-2; D is unresolved. V shed 1 base and J shed 7 bases, with 10 bases lying between them. Germline-derived CDR1 and CDR2 are SGHTA and FQGNSA. This CDR3 comprises 14 residues. DNA of the CDR3: TGTGCCAGCAGCTTAGGTTTCCTTTACGGGGAGCTGTTTTTT. It is translated as CASSLGFLYGELFF.

There are many counts of this clonotype. Mismatch with germline at one junction end may stem from a read error. V is TRBV20-1 and J is TRBJ1-5; 7 bases are a match to TRBD1. Germline V CDR1 and CDR2: DFQATT, SNEGSKA (reference sequence). The CDR3 is 13 amino acids. DNA for the CDR3: TGCAGCGCTAGGGGGCAGGACAATCAGCCCCAGCATTTT. This codes for CSARGQDNQPQHF.

This clonotype was counted once. The chain employs TRBV20-1 and TRBJ2-3; D is perhaps TRBD1 (5 bases). CDR1 is DFQATT and CDR2 is SNEGSKA in the germline V gene (reference sequence). Trimming stripped 3 bases from V and 6 bases from J, with 19 bases between. CDR3 length: 15 amino acids. CDR3 residues: CSARFPNPGSDTQYF. CDR3 sequence (DNA): TGCAGTGCTAGGTTTCCTAACCCAGGGTCCGATACGCAGTATTTT.

Points on this clonotype: A read error may be the cause here, since a much bigger clone is one base away. The V and J genes are TRBV20-1 and TRBJ2-5; TRBD2 matches 9 bases. Germline trimming cut 6 bases from V and 2 bases from J; bases unmatched to any gene: 7. The CDR3 sequence is 14 residues long. Germline CDR1 reads DFQATT; CDR2 reads SNEGSKA (reference sequence). The CDR3 here is CSAGTSRKQETQYF. The CDR3 DNA reads as TGCAGTGCCGGGACTAGCAGAAAACAAGAGACCCAGTACTTC.

The chain carries TRBV11-1 and TRBJ2-1; TRBD1 matches 11 bases. Germline V lookup: CDR1 SGHAT, CDR2 FQDESV (reference sequence). This CDR3 is 13 amino acids long. The V gene end was trimmed by 10 bases and the J gene end by 5 bases; junction bases not matched to a gene: 4. CDR3 amino acids: CATGQGANNEQFF. The DNA of the CDR3 is TGTGCCACAGGACAGGGGGCCAACAATGAGCAGTTCTTC.

This clonotype has a handful of counts. This chain uses TRBV28 with TRBJ2-7; TRBD2 agrees at 8 bases. Germline CDR1 is MDHEN and CDR2 is SYDVKM. The CDR3 loop spans 17 amino acids. The junction had 15 bases not matched to a gene; V was cut back by 4 bases and J by 4 bases. The DNA for the CDR3 is TGTGCCAGCAGTTCTCTAGCGGGCAGGGGACGTAGGTACGAGCAGTACTTC. This codes for CASSSLAGRGRRYEQYF.

This rearrangement joins TRBV4-1 to TRBJ2-3; TRBD1 or TRBD2 may be the D gene (5 bases each). CDR1 MGHRA and CDR2 YSYEKL come from the germline V gene. Trimming pared 1 base from V and 1 base from J, leaving 6 bases between. The CDR3 is made up of 14 amino acids. DNA for the CDR3: TGCGCCAGCAGCCAAGGGGACCGCACAGATACGCAGTATTTT. This encodes CASSQGDRTDTQYF.

The rearrangement uses TRBV28 and TRBJ1-2; D is perhaps TRBD1 (5 bases). This CDR3 is 15 amino acids long. The germline CDR1 and CDR2 sequences are MDHEN and SYDVKM. Trimming removed 2 bases from V and 4 bases from J, with 14 bases in between. Written as DNA, the CDR3 is TGTGCCAGCAGTTTAGCCCGGGGGTTTCGCTATGGCTACACCTTC. Its translation is CASSLARGFRYGYTF.

This clonotype was counted between two and nine times. The chain joins TRBV10-3 to TRBJ2-1, with D unclear. V was shortened by 4 bases and J by 8 bases, with 12 bases between the two germline ends. Germline CDR1 reads ENHRY; CDR2 reads SYGVKD. CDR3 length equals 13 residues. The CDR3 bases are TGTGCCATCAGTGGCCGAGACCCCGATGAGCAGTTCTTC. As protein: CAISGRDPDEQFF.